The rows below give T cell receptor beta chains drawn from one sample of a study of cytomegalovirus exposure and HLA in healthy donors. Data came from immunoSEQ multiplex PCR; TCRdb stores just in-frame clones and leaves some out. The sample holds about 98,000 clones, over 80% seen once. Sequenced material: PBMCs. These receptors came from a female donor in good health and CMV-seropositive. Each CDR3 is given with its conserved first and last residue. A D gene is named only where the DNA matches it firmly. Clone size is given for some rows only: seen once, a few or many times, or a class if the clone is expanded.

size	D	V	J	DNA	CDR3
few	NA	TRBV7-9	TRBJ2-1	TGTGCCAGCAGCCCTCGCAGGGAGGTCAATGAGCAGTTCTTC	CASSPRREVNEQFF
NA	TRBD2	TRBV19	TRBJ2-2	TGTGCCAGTAGTATAGATCCGACGGGGGGGTCCGGGGAGCTGTTTTTT	CASSIDPTGGSGELFF
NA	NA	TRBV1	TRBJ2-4	TGCACCAGCAGCCAAGAGGACCCCGGGGGAGCCAAAAACATTCAGTACTTC	CTSSQEDPGGAKNIQYF
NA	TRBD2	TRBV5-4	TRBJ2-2	TGTGCCAGCAGCACTGAGCGGGGCGGCACCGGGGAGCTGTTTTTT	CASSTERGGTGELFF
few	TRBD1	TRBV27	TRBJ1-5	TGTGCCAGCGGGCCAACAGGGGGCAGTCAGCCCCAGCATTTT	CASGPTGGSQPQHF
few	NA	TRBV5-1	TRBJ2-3	TGCGCCAGCAGCTTGGGGTGGACACCAAGAGCCACAGATACGCAGTATTTT	CASSLGWTPRATDTQYF
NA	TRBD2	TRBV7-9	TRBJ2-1	TGTGCCAGCAGCCCGACTAGCGGGGAGGGATTAGAGCAGTTCTTC	CASSPTSGEGLEQFF
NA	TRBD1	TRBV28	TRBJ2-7	TGTGCCAGCAGCTTTTCGAGGGGACAGGGTTACGAGCAGTACTTC	CASSFSRGQGYEQYF
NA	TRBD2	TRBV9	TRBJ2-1	TGTGCCAGCAGCGTGTTATCTGGCGGGGGGGCCTACAATGAGCAGTTCTTC	CASSVLSGGGAYNEQFF
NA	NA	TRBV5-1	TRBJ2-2	TGCGCCAGCAGCTTGGATGGAGGGACGAACACCGGGGAGCTGTTTTTT	CASSLDGGTNTGELFF
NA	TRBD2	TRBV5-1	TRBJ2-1	TGCGCCAGCAGCTTGGCCGTGGGAGGGGAGTACAATGAGCAGTTCTTC	CASSLAVGGEYNEQFF
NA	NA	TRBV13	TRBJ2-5	TGTGCCAGCAGCTTAATGAGCGACAGACTCCAAGAGACCCAGTACTTC	CASSLMSDRLQETQYF
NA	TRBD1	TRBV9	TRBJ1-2	TGTGCCAGCAGCGGACAGGGGATATACTATGGCTACACCTTC	CASSGQGIYYGYTF
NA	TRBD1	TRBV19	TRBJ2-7	TGTGCCACTTCCGGGACAGCGCTTTACGAGCAGTACTTC	CATSGTALYEQYF
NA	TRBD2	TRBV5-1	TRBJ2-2	TGCGCCAGCAGACTGGGACTAGCGATGAACACCGGGGAGCTGTTTTTT	CASRLGLAMNTGELFF
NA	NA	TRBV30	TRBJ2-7	TGTGCCTGGGTCCGGGACTCCCACTACGAGCAGTACTTC	CAWVRDSHYEQYF
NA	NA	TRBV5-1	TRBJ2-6	TGCGCCAGCAGCCCGTTGGCCTCTGGGGCCAACGTCCTGACTTTC	CASSPLASGANVLTF
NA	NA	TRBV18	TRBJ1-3	TGTGCCAGCTCGCCCACAGGGAACTCTGGAAACACCATATATTTT	CASSPTGNSGNTIYF
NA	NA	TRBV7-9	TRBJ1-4	TGTGCCAGCAGCCGGGCGGGGCTCGGTAGGGAAAAACTGTTTTTT	CASSRAGLGREKLFF
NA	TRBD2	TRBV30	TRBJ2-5	TGTGCCTGGAGTAAACTAGCGGATCAAGAGACCCGGTACTTC	CAWSKLADQETRYF
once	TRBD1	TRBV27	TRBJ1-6	TGTGCCAGCAGTTTGGACAGGGTATTTAATTCACCCCTCCACTTT	CASSLDRVFNSPLHF
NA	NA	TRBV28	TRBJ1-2	TGTGCCAGCAGCAAAGGACTGAACTATGGCTACACCTTC	CASSKGLNYGYTF
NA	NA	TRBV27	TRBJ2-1	TGTGCCAGCAGTTGGGTCGGGGTTCGGCAGAGGTCCTACAATGAGCAGTTCTTC	CASSWVGVRQRSYNEQFF
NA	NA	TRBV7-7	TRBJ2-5	TGTGCTAGCAGCTCTGCTGGCGGGTGGGGAGAGACCCAGTACTTC	CASSSAGGWGETQYF
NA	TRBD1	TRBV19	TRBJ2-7	TGTGCCAGTAGTGGTACAGGGGGCCGATCTTACGAGCAGTACTTC	CASSGTGGRSYEQYF
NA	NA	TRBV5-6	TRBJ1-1	TGTGCCAGCAGCTTGACCCAGGGTACTGAAGCTTTCTTT	CASSLTQGTEAFF
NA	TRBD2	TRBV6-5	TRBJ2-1	TGTGCCAGCAGCCCTTTGGTCGTAGCGGGACAAGAGTTCTTC	CASSPLVVAGQEFF
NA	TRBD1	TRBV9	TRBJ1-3	TGTGCCAGCAGCGTAGGACAGGGGGCTGGAAACACCATATATTTT	CASSVGQGAGNTIYF
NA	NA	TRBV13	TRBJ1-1	TGTGCCAGCAGAGACAGGAGCACTGAAGCTTTCTTT	CASRDRSTEAFF
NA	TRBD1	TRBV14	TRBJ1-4	TGTGCCAGCAGCCAAGATCTTGGGACAGGGTCTTTGCGGGTTGAAAAACTGTTTTTT	CASSQDLGTGSLRVEKLFF
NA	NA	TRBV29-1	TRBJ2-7	TGCAGCGTTCTGGCGGGTATAACCTACGAGCAGTACTTC	CSVLAGITYEQYF
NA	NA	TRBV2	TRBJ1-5	TGTGCCAGCAGACCCGGGGGGGGACCGAATCAGCCCCAGCATTTT	CASRPGGGPNQPQHF
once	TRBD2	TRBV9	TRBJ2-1	TGTGCCAGCAGCAAACCGGGACTAGGGTCCTCCTACAATGAGCAGTTCTTC	CASSKPGLGSSYNEQFF
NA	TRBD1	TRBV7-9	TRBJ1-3	TGTGCCAGCAGCCCACAGGGGTTCGGAAACACCATATATTTT	CASSPQGFGNTIYF
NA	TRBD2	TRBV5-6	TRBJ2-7	TGTGCCAGCAGCCCAACTGGACTAGCGGGGGCCCCCTACGAGCAGTACTTC	CASSPTGLAGAPYEQYF
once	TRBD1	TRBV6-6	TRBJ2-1	TGTGCCAGCAGTTACCCCCTGTCACAGGGGTACAATGAGCAGTTCTTC	CASSYPLSQGYNEQFF
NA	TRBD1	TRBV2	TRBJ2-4	TGTGCCAGCAGCGGACAGGGGGGAACCAAAAACATTCAGTACTTC	CASSGQGGTKNIQYF
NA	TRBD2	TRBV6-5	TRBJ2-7	TGTGCCAGCAGTTACAGCCTAGCGGGAGTATACGAGCAGTACTTC	CASSYSLAGVYEQYF
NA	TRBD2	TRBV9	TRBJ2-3	TGTGCCAGCAGCGTAGCCCCCAGACTAGCGGGGACCACAGATACGCAGTATTTT	CASSVAPRLAGTTDTQYF
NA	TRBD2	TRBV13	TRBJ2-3	TGTGCCAGCAGCTTAGTTGCTGGGACTAGCGGGACAGATACGCAGTATTTT	CASSLVAGTSGTDTQYF
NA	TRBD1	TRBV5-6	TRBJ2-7	TGTGCCAGCAGCTTGACCGGGACAGGGGGCTACGAGCAGTACTTC	CASSLTGTGGYEQYF
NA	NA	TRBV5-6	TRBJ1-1	TGTGCCAGCAGCTTCCCGATGAGCACTGAAGCTTTCTTT	CASSFPMSTEAFF
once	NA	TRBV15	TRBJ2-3	TGTGCCACCAGCAGAGATCTCGGGGAACCAGATACGCAGTATTTT	CATSRDLGEPDTQYF
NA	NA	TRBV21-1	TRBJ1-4	TGTGCCAGCAGCAAAGCCGACAGTCGGTCCGCTGCTGAAAAACTGTTTTTT	CASSKADSRSAAEKLFF
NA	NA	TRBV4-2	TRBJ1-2	TGTGCCAGCAGCCAAGAAGGGGAGGCAGCTAACTATGGCTACACCTTC	CASSQEGEAANYGYTF
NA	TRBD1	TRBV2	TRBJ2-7	TGTGCCAGCATCGGGACAGGGGTTGCCGAGCAGTACTTC	CASIGTGVAEQYF
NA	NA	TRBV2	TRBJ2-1	TGTGCCAGCAGTACCGACAGTTACAATGAGCAGTTCTTC	CASSTDSYNEQFF
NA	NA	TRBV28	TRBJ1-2	TGTGCCAGCAGTTTACAGGAAGCCTATGGCTACACCTTC	CASSLQEAYGYTF
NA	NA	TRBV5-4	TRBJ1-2	TGTGCCAGCAGCTTAGGAGGTAACTATGGCTACACCTTC	CASSLGGNYGYTF
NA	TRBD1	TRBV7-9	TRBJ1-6	TGTGCCAGCAGTCCCGACAGGGAAGTTTACAATTCACCCCTCCACTTT	CASSPDREVYNSPLHF
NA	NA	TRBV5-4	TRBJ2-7	TGTGCCAGCAGCTGGGGCGGGGACTACGAGCAGTACTTC	CASSWGGDYEQYF
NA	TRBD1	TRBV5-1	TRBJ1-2	TGCGCCAGCAGAGCCGGGACAGCCGGAACGGACTACACCTTC	CASRAGTAGTDYTF
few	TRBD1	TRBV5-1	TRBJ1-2	TGCGCCAGCAGCCCGGCAATGGACAGGGGAAATGGCTACACCTTC	CASSPAMDRGNGYTF
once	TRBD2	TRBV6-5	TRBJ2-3	TGTGTCAGCGGTAGACTAGCGGGGGGGCTTGATACGCAGTATTTT	CVSGRLAGGLDTQYF
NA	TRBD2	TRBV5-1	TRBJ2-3	TGCGCCAGCAGCTTGGAACTAGCGGGGACAGATACGCAGTATTTT	CASSLELAGTDTQYF
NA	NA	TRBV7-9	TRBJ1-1	TGTGCCAGCAGCTTACAGGGCCGCGAAGCTTTCTTT	CASSLQGREAFF
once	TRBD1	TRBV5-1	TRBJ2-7	TGCGCCAGCAGCAGGGGACAGGGGGCGGACGAGCAGTACTTC	CASSRGQGADEQYF
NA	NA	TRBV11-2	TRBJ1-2	TGTGCCAGCAGCTTAGGACAGGCTGGTTTTGACTATGGCTACACCTTC	CASSLGQAGFDYGYTF
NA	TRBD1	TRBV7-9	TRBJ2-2	TGTGCCAGCAGCTTCAGGGGACAGGTGGAGCTGTTTTTT	CASSFRGQVELFF